This TCR beta chain was obtained from a study of cytomegalovirus exposure and HLA in healthy donors. The study, taken as a whole, reports: TCR beta V- and J-gene trimming, according to a later analysis, was linked to a missense DCLRE1C variant. Earlier analysis found most TCR beta V segments productive about 87% or about 30% of the time.

Sampled while nominally healthy, donors likely had unrecorded immune exposures. A multiplex PCR was run with 60 Vbeta primers and 13 Jbeta primers. Sequenced by immunoSEQ multiplex PCR; TCRdb stores in-frame clones only, minus some. The table includes 140,000 to 150,000 clones, around three quarters detected once. The CDR3 runs 15 residues. Trimming cost V 1 base and J 6 bases, with 13 bases left between them. The germline gives CDR1 SEHNR, CDR2 FQNEAQ (reference sequence). A word on this clone: As yet, its antigen is unknown.

The chain has TRBV7-9 and TRBJ2-1, with D tentatively TRBD2 (5 bases). The TCR originated in a man aged 35-49 years in good health and CMV-seropositive. The specimen sequenced was PBMCs. CDR3 DNA sequence: TGTGCCAGCAGCTTAGTAGAGGGAGCTATCAATGAGCAGTTCTTC. It encodes CASSLVEGAINEQFF.